The 20 T cell receptor beta chains below were found in one sample sequenced in a study of T cell repertoires in cytomegalovirus infection (dated by TCRdb to between 2018 and 2021). The treatment or condition label, as the study defines it: in vitro stimulation with specific CMV peptide epitopes to enrich CMV-specific T cells. TCRdb lists the instrument as Illumina HiSeq 1500. The public reads were reprocessed in TCRdb via fastp at Q25 and MiXCR, keeping in-frame beta chains. Rows are unified per CDR3 protein, each entry keeping the most common DNA and genes. The sample table records over 100,000 distinct CDR3 sequences; 25% to 35% of these occur just once. The ten most abundant clones make up 80% to 90% of the sample. Their antigens are not known. Sequencing used CD8+ T cells from cultured PBMCs, obtained from culture after CMV antigen stimulation. All receptors derive from a human donor in good health (CMV status not recorded). Some clones in this sample may be carry-over from other donors' samples.

This clonotype was seen more than once but under ten times. This chain uses TRBV7-3 with TRBJ2-2, with 8 bases aligning to TRBD1. After removal of 2 bases from V and 4 bases from J, the junction contained 3 bases not matched to a gene. Germline CDR1 and CDR2: SGHTA and FQGTGA. The CDR3 is 15 amino acids. The CDR3 region is CASSLYTGGTGELFF. CDR3 in DNA: TGTGCCAGCAGCTTATACACAGGGGGCACCGGGGAGCTGTTTTTT.

There are many counts of this clonotype. This chain uses TRBV7-2 with TRBJ2-7; D gene unclear. The germline CDR1 and CDR2 sequences are SGHTA and FQGNSA. Trimming took off 1 base at V and 6 bases at J, with 4 bases between the two ends. The CDR3 loop spans 11 amino acids. The DNA for the CDR3 is TGTGCCAGCAGCTTAGGGCGCGAGCAGTACTTC. Amino acid sequence: CASSLGREQYF.

The chain has TRBV4-1 and TRBJ1-1; D remains unclear. The CDR3 runs to 13 residues. The ends were cut back, 7 bases at V and 0 bases at J, with 9 bases in the middle. Looked up from germline, CDR1 is MGHRA and CDR2 is YSYEKL. The CDR3 DNA reads as TGCGCCAGCAACTTTCGGGTGAACACTGAAGCTTTCTTT. Protein: CASNFRVNTEAFF.

This clonotype has only a few counts. The chain recombines TRBV19 with TRBJ2-1, with 8 bases matching TRBD2. The CDR3 spans 20 residues. Germline lookup yields CDR1 LNHDA and CDR2 SQIVND (reference sequence). J gave up 4 bases and V 0 bases, and 17 bases lay outside the gene matches. The CDR3 loop reads CASSIEKNHKTGGPYNEQFF. The CDR3, as DNA: TGTGCCAGTAGTATAGAAAAAAATCACAAAACGGGGGGGCCTTACAATGAGCAGTTCTTC.

This clonotype was picked up a small number of times. V usage is TRBV7-9 and J usage is TRBJ2-1; 14 bases agree with TRBD2. CDR3 length: 15 residues. V gave up 5 bases and J gave up 5 bases; unmatched junction bases: 2. Germline V gene sequence: CDR1 SEHNR, CDR2 FQNEAQ (reference sequence). The CDR3 DNA sequence: TGTGCCAGCAGCCAGGGACTAGCGGGGGACAATGAGCAGTTCTTC. Translated, it gives CASSQGLAGDNEQFF.

This clonotype was picked up one time. The rearrangement uses TRBV19 and TRBJ1-5; TRBD1 matches 7 bases. There are 15 residues in the CDR3. V lost 4 bases, J lost 4 bases, and 7 bases stayed unmatched. Per germline, CDR1 LNHDA and CDR2 SQIVND (reference sequence). The CDR3 loop reads CASSSGGTENQPQHF. CDR3 nucleotide sequence: TGTGCCAGTAGTAGCGGGGGGACAGAGAATCAGCCCCAGCATTTT. Filled out from reference TRBV19 and TRBJ1-5, the complete variable domain reads DGGITQSPKYLFRKEGQNVTLSCEQNLNHDAMYWYRQDPGQGLRLIYYSQIVNDFQKGDIAEGYSVSREKKESFPLTVTSAQKNPTAFYLCASSSGGTENQPQHFGDGTRLSIL.

This clonotype came up a few times. J is TRBJ1-6 and V is TRBV7-6; D ambiguous. Germline V gene data show CDR1 as SGHVS and CDR2 as FNYEAQ. The CDR3 has 12 residues. The ends were cut back, 4 bases at V and 7 bases at J, with 5 bases in the middle. CDR3 nucleotides: TGTGCCAGCAGCTCTCTGAATTCACCCCTCCACTTT. Protein product: CASSSLNSPLHF. Looking up the rest from reference TRBV7-6 and TRBJ1-6 gives the full variable domain: GAGVSQSPRYKVTKRGQDVALRCDPISGHVSLYWYRQALGQGPEFLTYFNYEAQQDKSGLPNDRFSAERPEGSISTLTIQRTEQRDSAMYRCASSSLNSPLHFGNGTRLTVT.

The chain combines TRBV19 with TRBJ1-2; tentatively, D is TRBD1 (6 bases). V was clipped by 4 bases and J by 7 bases, with 16 bases between them. The CDR3 is 14 amino acids. The germline V gene encodes CDR1 LNHDA and CDR2 SQIVND (reference sequence). CDR3 sequence: CASSTNPGAIGYTF. For the CDR3, the DNA is TGTGCCAGTAGTACCAACCCAGGGGCTATTGGCTACACCTTC.

The rearrangement joins TRBV28 to TRBJ2-7, with TRBD1 matching 7 bases. CDR3 length: 14 amino acids. Trimming removed 6 bases from V and 0 bases from J; junction bases left unmatched: 5. Per the germline V gene, CDR1 is MDHEN and CDR2 is SYDVKM. The DNA of the CDR3 is TGTGCCAGCAGAGTCCGGGACAGCTCCTACGAGCAGTACTTC. It translates to CASRVRDSSYEQYF.

The table lists this clonotype with many counts. V and J are TRBV7-9 and TRBJ2-7, with 7 bases that match TRBD1. The ends lost 5 bases at V and 2 bases at J; junction bases unmatched: 3. Germline CDR1 reads SEHNR; CDR2 reads FQNEAQ (reference sequence). CDR3 length: 13 amino acids. This CDR3 is CASSRGQTYEQYF. The CDR3 DNA reads TGTGCCAGCAGCCGGGGACAGACCTACGAGCAGTACTTC.

This clonotype was observed a few times. V is TRBV6-1 and J is TRBJ1-2; 10 bases fit TRBD1. Germline values: CDR1 MNHNS, CDR2 SASEGT. J lost 3 bases, V lost 5 bases, and 6 bases had no gene match. The CDR3 totals 15 residues. The CDR3 nucleotides are TGTGCCAGCAGTCCTGCCGGGACAGGGGACTATGGCTACACCTTC. Translated, it gives CASSPAGTGDYGYTF.

This clonotype turned up a few times. The V and J genes are TRBV25-1 and TRBJ2-1; D remains ambiguous. Per germline, CDR1 MGHDK and CDR2 SYGVNS. The V gene lost 6 bases and the J gene lost 0 bases, with 9 bases spanning the gap. CDR3 length equals 14 residues. As DNA, the CDR3 is TGTGCCAGCAGCGACACGAGCTCCTACAATGAGCAGTTCTTC. It specifies CASSDTSSYNEQFF.

This clonotype has a count of ten or more. This chain links TRBV7-9 with TRBJ2-5; D assignment may be TRBD1 or TRBD2 (5 bases each). The CDR3 is made up of 12 amino acids. V lost 5 bases to trimming and J lost 7 bases, with 11 bases between them. Germline values: CDR1 SEHNR, CDR2 FQNEAQ (reference sequence). CDR3 nucleotides: TGTGCCAGCAGCCCCGGGACGGGGACCCAGTACTTC. Amino acid sequence: CASSPGTGTQYF.

This clonotype was recorded a few times. This chain connects TRBV12-3 or TRBV12-4 to TRBJ2-1, with D tentatively TRBD1 (6 bases). The V and J ends lost 1 base and 9 bases respectively, with 19 bases between them. CDR3 length: 16 residues. This CDR3 reads CASSLVTDYSRGEQFF. The CDR3 DNA is TGTGCCAGCAGTTTAGTCACCGACTATAGCAGGGGTGAGCAGTTCTTC.

The V and J genes are TRBV7-6 and TRBJ2-2; 7 bases are a match to TRBD2. CDR1 SGHVS and CDR2 FNYEAQ come from the germline V gene. The length of the CDR3 is 16 residues. Trimming removed 2 bases from V and 5 bases from J; junction bases left unmatched: 8. This CDR3 reads CASSLYAGVDTGELFF. CDR3 nucleotides: TGTGCCAGCAGCTTATACGCGGGGGTAGATACCGGGGAGCTGTTTTTT.

This sequence joins TRBV12-5 and TRBJ2-3, with 8 positions matching TRBD2. The CDR3 has 17 amino acids. Germline V CDR1 and CDR2: LGHNT, FRNRAP. V was clipped by 0 bases and J by 2 bases; unmatched bases: 7. The CDR3 DNA follows: TGTGCTAGTGGTTTGGTACTCGGCGGGGGGCACACAGATACGCAGTATTTT. Amino acids: CASGLVLGGGHTDTQYF.

The CDR3 DNA sequence: TGTGCCAGCAGCGCCCTCAGGACAGGGGTTTACAATGAGCAGTTCTTC. This codes for CASSALRTGVYNEQFF. The chain employs TRBV6-5 and TRBJ2-1, with 9 positions matching TRBD1. CDR1 MNHEY and CDR2 SVGAGI come from the germline V gene. The CDR3 spans 16 residues. V lost 6 bases and J lost 4; bases outside the gene matches: 10.

Only one count was recorded for this clonotype. The chain is built from TRBV4-1 and TRBJ1-1; TRBD1 might be the D (6 bases). The V and J ends lost 1 base and 6 bases respectively, with 9 bases between them. The CDR3 is made up of 13 amino acids. The germline V gene encodes CDR1 MGHRA and CDR2 YSYEKL. CDR3 protein: CASSQVGGSEAFF. CDR3 coding DNA: TGCGCCAGCAGCCAAGTGGGGGGCTCTGAAGCTTTCTTT.

V usage is TRBV7-4 and J usage is TRBJ1-3; TRBD1 agrees at 7 bases. V lost 5 bases to trimming and J lost 7 bases; unmatched junction nucleotides: 5. The length of the CDR3 is 13 residues. Germline CDR1 and CDR2: SGHVT and SQSDAQ. CDR3 bases: TGTGCCAGCAGCCCACCACAGGGGAACACCATATATTTT. Translation gives CASSPPQGNTIYF.

This clonotype was seen a few times. The chain has TRBV3-1 and TRBJ2-1; 15 positions match TRBD2. Trimming removed 3 bases from V and 8 bases from J; junction bases left unmatched: 2. Germline V gene data show CDR1 as LGHDT and CDR2 as YNNKEL (reference sequence). The CDR3 has 15 residues. The CDR3 nucleotides are TGTGCCAGCAGCCACGGGACTAGCGGGGGGTATGAGCAGTTCTTC. It specifies CASSHGTSGGYEQFF.